This T cell receptor (beta chain) is from a study of T cells in Graves' hyperthyroidism and ophthalmopathy. Amplified regions were TCR beta CDR3 sequences from RNA transcripts. First-round RT-PCR with HTBI primers amplified the TCR CDR3 region. Using its own MiXCR run on the multiplex PCR reads, TCRdb lists one record per CDR3 protein. The sample includes around 580,000 distinct CDR3 sequences, approximately 16% of them seen just once. The germline V gene encodes CDR1 SEHNR and CDR2 FQNEAQ (reference sequence). The CDR3 totals 13 residues. Trimming left V 0 bases short and J 6 bases short, with 9 bases between. Diagnosing involved the use of clinical symptoms, serum thyroxine and TRAb, thyroid ultrasound and orbital computed tomography. Comment on this clonotype: This sequence may be a read error, since a much larger clone differs from it by one base.

V is TRBV7-9 and J is TRBJ2-7; perhaps TRBD1 as D (5 bases). Input material: blood. This receptor was identified in a woman younger than 30 with Graves' hyperthyroidism. The CDR3 is CASSLARTPEQYF. For the CDR3, the DNA is TGTGCCAGCAGCTTAGCGAGGACACCCGAGCAGTACTTC. Full variable domain (outside the CDR3, taken from reference TRBV7-9 and TRBJ2-7): DTGVSQNPRHKITKRGQNVTFRCDPISEHNRLYWYRQTLGQGPEFLTYFQNEAQLEKSRLLSDRFSAERPKGSFSTLEIQRTEQGDSAMYLCASSLARTPEQYFGPGTRLTVT.